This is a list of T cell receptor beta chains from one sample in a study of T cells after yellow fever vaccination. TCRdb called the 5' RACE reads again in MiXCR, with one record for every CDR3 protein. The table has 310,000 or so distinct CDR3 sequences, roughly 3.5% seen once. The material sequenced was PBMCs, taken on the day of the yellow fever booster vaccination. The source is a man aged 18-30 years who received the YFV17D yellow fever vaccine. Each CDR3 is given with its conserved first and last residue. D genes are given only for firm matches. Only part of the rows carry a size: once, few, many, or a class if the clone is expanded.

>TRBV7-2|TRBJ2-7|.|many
CASSLSRVVSYEQYF
TGTGCCAGCAGCTTGAGCAGGGTTGTATCCTACGAGCAGTACTTC
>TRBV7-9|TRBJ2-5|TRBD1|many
CASSSRDRGQETQYF
TGTGCCAGCAGCTCCCGGGACAGGGGGCAAGAGACCCAGTACTTC
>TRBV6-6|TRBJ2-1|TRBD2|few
CASNPRGAGMTMQNEQFF
TGTGCCAGCAACCCCCGGGGAGCGGGGATGACAATGCAGAATGAGCAGTTCTTC
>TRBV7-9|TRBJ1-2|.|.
CASSAPGSNYGYTF
TGTGCCAGCAGCGCCCCCGGGTCAAACTATGGCTACACCTTC
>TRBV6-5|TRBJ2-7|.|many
CASSPRQGSYEQYF
TGTGCCAGCAGTCCTCGACAAGGTTCCTACGAGCAGTACTTC
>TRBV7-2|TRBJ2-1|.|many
CASSLSRTVNEQFF
TGTGCCAGCAGCTTATCTCGGACTGTGAATGAGCAGTTCTTC
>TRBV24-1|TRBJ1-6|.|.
CATSGGADSSYNSPLHF
TGTGCCACCAGTGGTGGGGCGGACTCCTCCTATAATTCACCCCTCCACTTT
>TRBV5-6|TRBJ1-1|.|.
CASSFADNTEAFF
TGTGCCAGCAGCTTTGCAGATAACACTGAAGCTTTCTTT
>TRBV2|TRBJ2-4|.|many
CASRGLLANIQYF
TGTGCCAGCAGGGGATTATTGGCAAACATTCAGTACTTC
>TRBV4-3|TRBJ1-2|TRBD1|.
CASSPEGQGAFGYTF
TGCGCCAGCAGCCCGGAGGGACAGGGGGCGTTTGGCTACACCTTC
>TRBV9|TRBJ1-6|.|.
CASSVGEGLWNSPLHF
TGTGCCAGCAGCGTGGGCGAGGGGCTTTGGAATTCACCCCTCCACTTT
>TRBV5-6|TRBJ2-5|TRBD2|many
CASSSSGGPPGTQYF
TGTGCCAGCAGTTCAAGCGGGGGCCCCCCCGGGACCCAGTACTTC
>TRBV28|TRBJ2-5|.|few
CASSLRFRETQYF
TGTGCCAGCAGCCTGCGGTTTAGGGAGACCCAGTACTTC
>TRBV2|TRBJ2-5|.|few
CASNRVTETQYF
TGTGCCAGCAACAGGGTGACGGAGACCCAGTACTTC
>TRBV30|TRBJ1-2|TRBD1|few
CAWSFTGGGYGYTF
TGTGCCTGGAGTTTTACAGGGGGCGGCTATGGCTACACCTTC
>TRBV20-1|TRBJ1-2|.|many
CSARMGNGYTF
TGCAGTGCTAGAATGGGGAATGGCTACACCTTC
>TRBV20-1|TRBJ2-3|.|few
CSAKDQGTDTQYF
TGCAGTGCTAAGGACCAAGGCACAGATACGCAGTATTTT
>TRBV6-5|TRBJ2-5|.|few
CASSYSAGQETQYF
TGTGCCAGCAGTTACTCCGCAGGGCAAGAGACCCAGTACTTC
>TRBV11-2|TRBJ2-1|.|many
CASSLVGGGGRYNEQFF
TGTGCCAGCAGCTTAGTAGGGGGGGGCGGCAGGTACAATGAGCAGTTCTTC
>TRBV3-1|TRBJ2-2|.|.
CASSQVPGPTGELFF
TGTGCCAGCAGCCAAGTGCCGGGGCCCACCGGGGAGCTGTTTTTT
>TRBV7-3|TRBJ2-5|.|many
CASSLRPGETQYF
TGTGCCAGCAGCTTAAGGCCCGGGGAGACCCAGTACTTC
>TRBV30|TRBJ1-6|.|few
CAWDPGLNNSPLHF
TGTGCCTGGGATCCGGGACTGAATAATTCACCCCTCCACTTT
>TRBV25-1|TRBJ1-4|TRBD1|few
CASSESGGRDNEKLFF
TGTGCCAGCAGTGAATCAGGGGGCAGGGATAATGAAAAACTGTTTTTT
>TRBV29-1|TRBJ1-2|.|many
CSVFLGYGYTF
TGCAGCGTTTTCTTAGGCTATGGCTACACCTTC
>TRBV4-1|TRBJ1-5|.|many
CASSQGGGGGQPQHF
TGCGCCAGCAGCCAGGGTGGGGGGGGCGGTCAGCCCCAGCATTTT
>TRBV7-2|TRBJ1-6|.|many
CASSPWPRAGSPLHF
TGTGCCAGCAGCCCCTGGCCGCGGGCGGGATCACCCCTCCACTTT
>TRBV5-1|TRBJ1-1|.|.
CASSSSPGVDTEAFF
TGCGCCAGCAGCTCAAGTCCAGGGGTAGACACTGAAGCTTTCTTT
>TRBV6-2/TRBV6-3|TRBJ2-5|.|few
CASGKRRHSLYQETQYF
TGTGCCAGCGGGAAGAGGAGACACAGCCTGTACCAAGAGACCCAGTACTTC
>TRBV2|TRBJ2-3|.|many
CASREGQTDTQYF
TGTGCCAGCAGGGAAGGACAGACAGATACGCAGTATTTT
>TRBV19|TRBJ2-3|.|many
CASSGARGVTDTQYF
TGTGCCAGTAGTGGGGCGAGGGGAGTAACAGATACGCAGTATTTT
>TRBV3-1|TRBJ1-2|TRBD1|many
CASSQAFSRGRNRYTF
TGTGCCAGCAGCCAAGCGTTTAGCAGGGGGAGGAATCGCTACACCTTC
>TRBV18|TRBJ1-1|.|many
CASSPQEGRNTEAFF
TGTGCCAGCTCACCACAGGAGGGTCGGAACACTGAAGCTTTCTTT
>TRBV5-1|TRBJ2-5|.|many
CASSLDIRETQYF
TGCGCCAGCAGCTTGGATATCCGGGAGACCCAGTACTTC
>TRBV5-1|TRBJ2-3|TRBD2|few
CASSQGLAPDTQYF
TGCGCCAGCAGCCAGGGACTAGCCCCAGATACGCAGTATTTT
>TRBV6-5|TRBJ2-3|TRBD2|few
CASSLWGGGDTQYF
TGTGCCAGCAGCTTATGGGGGGGAGGAGATACGCAGTATTTT
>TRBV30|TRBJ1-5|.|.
CAWSDRFNQPQHF
TGTGCCTGGAGCGACAGGTTCAATCAGCCCCAGCATTTT
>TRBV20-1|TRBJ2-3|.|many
CSAETGLQAVGTQYF
TGCAGTGCTGAAACGGGCCTTCAGGCGGTGGGTACGCAGTATTTT
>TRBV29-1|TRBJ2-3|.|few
CSVDSTGTDTQYF
TGCAGCGTTGATAGCACAGGCACAGATACGCAGTATTTT
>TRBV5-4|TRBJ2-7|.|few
CASSPGSIYEQYF
TGTGCCAGCAGCCCGGGTTCCATTTACGAGCAGTACTTC
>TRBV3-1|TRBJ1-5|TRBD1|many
CASSQDTGANQPQHF
TGTGCCAGCAGCCAAGATACAGGGGCGAATCAGCCCCAGCATTTT
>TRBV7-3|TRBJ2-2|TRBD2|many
CASSLTRERGNTGELFF
TGTGCCAGCAGCTTAACCCGCGAGCGGGGGAACACCGGGGAGCTGTTTTTT
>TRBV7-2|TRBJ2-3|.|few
CAASLSTDTQYF
TGTGCCGCCTCTTTGAGCACAGATACGCAGTATTTT
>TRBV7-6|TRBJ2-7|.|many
CASSLRDNSYEQYF
TGTGCCAGCAGCTTACGGGACAACTCCTACGAGCAGTACTTC
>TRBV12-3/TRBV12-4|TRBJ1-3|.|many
CASIFGGSGNTIYF
TGTGCCAGCATCTTCGGGGGCTCTGGAAACACCATATATTTT
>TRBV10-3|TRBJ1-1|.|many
CAISDFGMNTEAFF
TGTGCCATCAGTGATTTTGGCATGAACACTGAAGCTTTCTTT
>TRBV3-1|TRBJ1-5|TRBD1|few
CASSRTGSRQPQHF
TGTGCCAGCAGCCGGACAGGGTCACGCCAGCCCCAGCATTTT
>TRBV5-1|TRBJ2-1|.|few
CASSLAGGTTNEQFF
TGCGCCAGCAGCTTGGCGGGGGGCACCACCAATGAGCAGTTCTTC
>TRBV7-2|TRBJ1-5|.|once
CAWSLSGGQPQHF
TGTGCCTGGAGCCTATCCGGGGGACAGCCCCAGCATTTT
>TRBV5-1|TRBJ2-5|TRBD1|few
CASSGSGTGEETQYF
TGCGCCAGCAGCGGATCCGGGACAGGGGAAGAGACCCAGTACTTC
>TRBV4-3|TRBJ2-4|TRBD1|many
CASSQGGTGQNIQYF
TGCGCCAGCAGCCAAGGGGGGACAGGCCAAAACATTCAGTACTTC
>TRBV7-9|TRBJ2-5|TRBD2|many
CASSRGREGQETQYF
TGTGCCAGCAGCCGCGGGAGAGAGGGACAAGAGACCCAGTACTTC
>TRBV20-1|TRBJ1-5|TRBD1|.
CSAQYRGFDQPQHF
TGCAGTGCTCAATACAGGGGGTTCGATCAGCCCCAGCATTTT
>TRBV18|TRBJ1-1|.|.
CASSQDRQIGTRAFF
TGTGCCAGCTCACAGGACAGACAAATCGGGACAAGGGCTTTCTTT
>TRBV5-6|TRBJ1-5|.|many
CASSLGSAGNQPQHF
TGTGCCAGCAGCTTGGGATCGGCAGGTAATCAGCCCCAGCATTTT
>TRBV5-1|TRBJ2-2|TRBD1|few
CASSPLYGTGRGTGELFF
TGCGCCAGCAGCCCCTTATATGGGACAGGGAGAGGCACCGGGGAGCTGTTTTTT
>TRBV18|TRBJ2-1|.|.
CASSPPGGGQQFF
TGTGCCAGCTCACCACCAGGGGGGGGGCAACAGTTCTTC
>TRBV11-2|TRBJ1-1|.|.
CASSLGEQNRAFF
TGTGCCAGCAGCCTAGGGGAACAGAATAGGGCTTTCTTT
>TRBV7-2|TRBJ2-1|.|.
CASSAGPYNEQFF
TGTGCCAGCAGCGCCGGGCCATACAATGAGCAGTTCTTC
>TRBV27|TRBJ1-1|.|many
CASSLRSPPGAFF
TGTGCCAGCAGTTTAAGGTCTCCACCGGGAGCTTTCTTT
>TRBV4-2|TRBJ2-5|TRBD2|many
CASSQWAGEETQYF
TGTGCCAGCAGCCAATGGGCGGGGGAAGAGACCCAGTACTTC